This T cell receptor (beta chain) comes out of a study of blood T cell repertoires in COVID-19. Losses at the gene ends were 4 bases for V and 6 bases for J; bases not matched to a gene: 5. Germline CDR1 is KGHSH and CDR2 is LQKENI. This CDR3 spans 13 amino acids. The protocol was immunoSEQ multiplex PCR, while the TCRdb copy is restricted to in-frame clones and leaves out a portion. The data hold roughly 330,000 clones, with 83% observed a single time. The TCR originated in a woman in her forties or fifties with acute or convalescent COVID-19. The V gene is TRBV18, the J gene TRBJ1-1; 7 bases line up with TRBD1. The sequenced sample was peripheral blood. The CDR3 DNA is TGTGCCAGCTCACAGGGGCAGGGGGCTGAAGCTTTCTTT. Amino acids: CASSQGQGAEAFF.